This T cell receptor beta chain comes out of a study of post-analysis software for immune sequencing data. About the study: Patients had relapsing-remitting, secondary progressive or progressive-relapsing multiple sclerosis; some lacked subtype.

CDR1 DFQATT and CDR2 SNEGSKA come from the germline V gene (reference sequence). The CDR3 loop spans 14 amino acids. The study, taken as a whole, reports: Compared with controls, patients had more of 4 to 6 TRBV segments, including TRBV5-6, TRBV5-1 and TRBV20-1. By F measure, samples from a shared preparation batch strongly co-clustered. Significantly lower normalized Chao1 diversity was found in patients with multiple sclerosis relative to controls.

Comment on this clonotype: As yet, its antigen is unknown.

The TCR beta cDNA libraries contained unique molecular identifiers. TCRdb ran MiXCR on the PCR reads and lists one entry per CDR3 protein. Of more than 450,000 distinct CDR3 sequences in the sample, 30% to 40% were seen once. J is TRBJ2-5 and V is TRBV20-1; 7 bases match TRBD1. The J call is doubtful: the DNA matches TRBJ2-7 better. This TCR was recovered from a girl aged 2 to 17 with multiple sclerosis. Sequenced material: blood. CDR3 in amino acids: CSARDDRAWDEQYF. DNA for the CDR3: TGCAGTGCTAGAGATGACAGGGCCTGGGACGAGCAGTACTTC.